Listed below are T cell receptor beta chains from one sample, sequenced in a study of T cell repertoires in cytomegalovirus infection. TCRdb analysed the reads with MiXCR anew, one entry per CDR3 protein. The table records a few hundred thousand distinct CDR3 sequences, under 25% of them present only once. Which antigens these TCRs recognize remains unknown. Sequences were derived from cultured PBMCs, sampled from culture after CMV antigen stimulation. The receptors derive from a human donor in good health (CMV status not recorded). Some clones in this sample may be carry-over from other donors' samples. The CDR3 runs from the conserved cysteine through the conserved F or W. The order of the fields is J gene, V gene, D gene, clone size, CDR3 protein, CDR3 DNA. A D gene is named only where the DNA matches it firmly. Rows give clone size only sometimes, using once, few, many, or a class for an expanded clone.

TRBJ2-5 | TRBV28 | TRBD1 | few | CASNRGDRKTQYF | TGTGCCAGCAACAGGGGAGACAGGAAGACCCAGTACTTC
TRBJ2-1 | TRBV7-8 | NA | many | CASSLGSGNEQFF | TGTGCCAGCAGCTTAGGTTCGGGGAATGAGCAGTTCTTC
TRBJ1-5 | TRBV5-3 | NA | NA | CATPNQPQHF | TGTGCCACCCCAAATCAGCCCCAGCATTTT
TRBJ2-3 | TRBV7-2 | NA | many | CASSFSHPTDTQYF | TGTGCCAGCAGCTTCTCACATCCCACCGATACGCAGTATTTT
TRBJ2-1 | TRBV2 | NA | once | CASSVQESSYNEQFF | TGTGCCAGCAGCGTCCAGGAAAGCTCCTACAATGAGCAGTTCTTC
TRBJ2-1 | TRBV6-1 | NA | few | CASRLAEVYEQFF | TGTGCCAGCCGATTAGCGGAAGTTTATGAGCAGTTCTTC
TRBJ2-3 | TRBV11-2 | TRBD2 | NA | CASSHLGREGITDTQYF | TGTGCCAGCAGCCACCTGGGGCGGGAGGGGATTACAGATACGCAGTATTTT
TRBJ2-1 | TRBV4-1 | NA | few | CASSQDRYYNEQFF | TGCGCCAGCAGCCAAGATCGGTACTACAATGAGCAGTTCTTC
TRBJ2-1 | TRBV7-6 | TRBD2 | many | CASSSLSGTSGSVNEQFF | TGTGCCAGCAGCTCCCTATCCGGGACTAGCGGGTCTGTGAATGAGCAGTTCTTC
TRBJ2-5 | TRBV10-3 | TRBD2 | few | CAISGEGLDFQETQYF | TGTGCCATCAGTGGAGAGGGACTAGACTTCCAAGAGACCCAGTACTTC
TRBJ2-3 | TRBV9 | NA | few | CASSGASTDTQYF | TGTGCCAGCAGCGGGGCTAGCACAGATACGCAGTATTTT
TRBJ1-4 | TRBV4-1 | TRBD1 | few | CASSQLGRTGGYETNEKLFF | TGCGCCAGCAGCCAACTCGGGCGGACAGGGGGCTATGAAACTAATGAAAAACTGTTTTTT
TRBJ2-3 | TRBV19 | TRBD1 | few | CATRTGAGTQYF | TGTGCCACCCGGACAGGGGCAGGTACGCAGTATTTT
TRBJ2-1 | TRBV12-3/TRBV12-4 | NA | few | CASSPSGGAYNEQFF | TGTGCCAGCAGCCCATCCGGGGGAGCCTACAATGAGCAGTTCTTC
TRBJ2-3 | TRBV4-1 | TRBD2 | NA | CASSRETSGITDTQYF | TGTGCCAGCAGCCGGGAGACTAGCGGTATCACAGATACGCAGTATTTT
TRBJ2-3 | TRBV27 | TRBD2 | few | CASSFLAGEGNTQYF | TGTGCCAGCAGTTTTCTAGCGGGAGAAGGGAATACGCAGTATTTT
TRBJ2-3 | TRBV2 | TRBD2 | few | CASSRQTSSLITDTQYF | TGTGCCAGCAGTCGACAGACTAGCAGTCTTATCACGGATACGCAGTATTTT
TRBJ2-2 | TRBV6-2/TRBV6-3 | NA | NA | CAISTAGSGTGELFF | TGTGCCATCTCTACCGCCGGGAGTGGGACCGGGGAGCTGTTTTTT
TRBJ2-1 | TRBV13 | NA | NA | CASSPDSVAHNEQFF | TGTGCCAGCAGCCCAGACAGCGTCGCCCACAATGAGCAGTTCTTC
TRBJ2-1 | TRBV7-8 | TRBD2 | many | CASRERAGDYNEQFF | TGTGCCAGCAGGGAGAGAGCGGGGGACTACAATGAGCAGTTCTTC
TRBJ2-3 | TRBV12-3/TRBV12-4 | TRBD2 | many | CASSPGLAGVGVLTDTQYF | TGTGCCAGCAGCCCTGGACTAGCGGGAGTGGGTGTTCTCACAGATACGCAGTATTTT
TRBJ1-1 | TRBV20-1 | NA | NA | CSARVWQVNTEAFF | TGCAGTGCTAGAGTCTGGCAGGTGAACACTGAAGCTTTCTTT
TRBJ2-1 | TRBV4-1 | NA | NA | CASSQDGRTGGAYEQFF | TGCGCCAGCAGCCAAGACGGGCGGACTGGAGGGGCCTATGAGCAGTTCTTC
TRBJ2-1 | TRBV7-3 | NA | NA | CASSSGLALGGEQFF | TGTGCCAGCAGCTCCGGGTTGGCGTTGGGAGGTGAGCAGTTCTTC
TRBJ1-1 | TRBV7-2 | NA | many | CASSLAPGLTEAFF | TGTGCCAGCAGCTTAGCGCCCGGTCTTACTGAAGCTTTCTTT
TRBJ2-6 | TRBV9 | NA | NA | CASSESGQIFSGANVLTF | TGTGCCAGCAGCGAGTCAGGACAAATCTTCTCTGGGGCCAACGTCCTGACTTTC
TRBJ2-7 | TRBV28 | TRBD1 | NA | CASSLSGTALYEQYF | TGTGCCAGCAGTTTATCCGGGACAGCCCTTTACGAGCAGTACTTC
TRBJ2-3 | TRBV7-2 | NA | NA | CASSPQGLVDTQYF | TGTGCCAGCAGCCCCCAGGGTCTGGTGGATACGCAGTATTTT
TRBJ1-3 | TRBV5-8 | NA | many | CASSLDIDSHSGNTIYF | TGTGCCAGCAGCTTGGATATTGACAGCCACTCTGGAAACACCATATATTTT
TRBJ2-3 | TRBV20-1 | TRBD2 | NA | CSASHRLAGVLDTQYF | TGCAGTGCTAGTCACAGACTAGCGGGAGTTCTGGATACGCAGTATTTT
TRBJ1-1 | TRBV7-9 | TRBD1 | many | CASSSGQGRRTEAFF | TGTGCCAGCAGCTCCGGACAGGGGAGGAGGACTGAAGCTTTCTTT
TRBJ2-3 | TRBV7-2 | NA | many | CASSPGLGNTDTQYF | TGTGCCAGCAGCCCCGGACTGGGGAACACAGATACGCAGTATTTT
TRBJ1-5 | TRBV7-9 | NA | NA | CASSLEVGSGNQPQHF | TGTGCCAGCAGCTTAGAAGTCGGAAGTGGCAATCAGCCCCAGCATTTT
TRBJ1-2 | TRBV12-3/TRBV12-4 | NA | NA | CASSSAVVYGYTF | TGTGCCAGCAGTTCAGCAGTCGTCTATGGCTACACCTTC
TRBJ2-5 | TRBV7-9 | NA | NA | CASSDGDFVETQYF | TGTGCCAGCAGTGATGGGGACTTTGTGGAGACCCAGTACTTC
TRBJ1-5 | TRBV28 | TRBD1 | NA | CASSLPRQGSFQPQHF | TGTGCCAGCAGTTTACCCAGACAGGGCTCATTTCAGCCCCAGCATTTT
TRBJ2-1 | TRBV6-2/TRBV6-3 | TRBD1 | NA | CASSLNPGQINEQFF | TGTGCCAGCAGTTTAAATCCGGGACAGATCAATGAGCAGTTCTTC
TRBJ1-1 | TRBV7-6 | NA | many | CASSLSQGGITEAFF | TGTGCCAGCAGCTTATCACAGGGTGGTATCACTGAAGCTTTCTTT
TRBJ2-7 | TRBV6-2/TRBV6-3 | TRBD2 | few | CASSFNSQREAKGYEQYF | TGTGCCAGCAGTTTTAACTCCCAGCGGGAGGCTAAAGGCTACGAGCAGTACTTC
TRBJ2-1 | TRBV2 | NA | NA | CASSVGRRTYNEQFF | TGTGCCAGCAGTGTAGGGCGGCGGACATACAATGAGCAGTTCTTC